The rows below give T cell receptor beta chains drawn from one sample of a study of T-cell reconstitution after alpha-beta-depleted transplantation in children. TCRdb processed the PCR reads anew with MiXCR; each CDR3 protein has one entry. The sample records about 270,000 distinct CDR3 sequences, around 9.6% being singletons. Sample: PBMCs from the stem cell graft donor, taken from the stem cell graft. The receptors come from a human donor who donated a stem cell graft to a child with SCID. Each CDR3 is given with its conserved first and last residue. Each record gives: V gene, D gene, clone size, J gene, CDR3 DNA, CDR3 protein. The D gene is left open where the match is weak. Size tells how often a clone was seen (once, few, many) or the class of an expanded clone, and some rows leave it out.

>TRBV3-1|TRBD2|.|TRBJ2-1
TGTGCCAGCAGCCAAGCCGCTAGCGGGTGGGGGTATGAGCAGTTCTTC
CASSQAASGWGYEQFF
>TRBV2|.|many|TRBJ1-4
TGTGCCAGCAGTCCCCGACAGGAGCCCACAACTAATGAAAAACTGTTTTTT
CASSPRQEPTTNEKLFF
>TRBV29-1|.|.|TRBJ2-7
TGCAGCGTTCCCAGGGAGGGCAGGGGGATGAGCGAGCAGTACTTC
CSVPREGRGMSEQYF
>TRBV19|.|many|TRBJ2-6
TGTGCCAGTAGTATACGGGACTCTGGGGCCAACGTCCTGACTTTC
CASSIRDSGANVLTF
>TRBV6-5|.|.|TRBJ2-7
TGTGCCAGCAGTTACTTCGGCAGGTTCCACGAGCAGTACTTC
CASSYFGRFHEQYF
>TRBV15|TRBD1|few|TRBJ2-7
TGTGCCACCAGCAGGAGACAGGGAACCTACGAGCAGTACTTC
CATSRRQGTYEQYF
>TRBV4-2|.|.|TRBJ1-1
TGTGCCAGCAGCCAAACAGGTGTCACTGAAGCTTTCTTT
CASSQTGVTEAFF
>TRBV14|TRBD1|few|TRBJ1-2
TGTGCCAGCAGTCCAACGATACAGGGGAACTATGGCTACACCTTC
CASSPTIQGNYGYTF
>TRBV7-9|TRBD1|many|TRBJ2-2
TGTGCCAGCAGATCAGGTGGGACAGGGAACACCGGGGAGCTGTTTTTT
CASRSGGTGNTGELFF
>TRBV3-1|TRBD1|.|TRBJ2-7
TGTGCCAGCAGCCACCTACAGGGGGGTAGGGCCTACGAGCAGTACTTC
CASSHLQGGRAYEQYF
>TRBV18|TRBD1|.|TRBJ2-7
TGTGCCAGCTCACCGGGACAGGGGAGGTACGAGCAGTACTTC
CASSPGQGRYEQYF
>TRBV5-6|.|many|TRBJ2-2
TGTGCCAGCAGCTTGTCCCCCGGGACCTACACCGGGGAGCTGTTTTTT
CASSLSPGTYTGELFF
>TRBV7-8|.|few|TRBJ2-3
TGTGCCAGCACTATTGGAGGTTTTAACACAGATACGCAGTATTTT
CASTIGGFNTDTQYF
>TRBV20-1|.|.|TRBJ2-2
TGCAGTGTTCCGACAAGACGGGGCACCGGGGAGCTGTTTTTT
CSVPTRRGTGELFF
>TRBV29-1|.|few|TRBJ1-2
TGCAGCGTTGAGGCAGGGAAGTATGGCTACACCTTC
CSVEAGKYGYTF
>TRBV5-1|.|.|TRBJ1-2
TGCGCCAGCAACCACAATTGGGATGACTATGGCTACACCTTC
CASNHNWDDYGYTF
>TRBV6-1|.|.|TRBJ2-7
TGTGCCAGCAGCATTTTCACCGAGCAGTACTTC
CASSIFTEQYF
>TRBV6-2/TRBV6-3|.|many|TRBJ2-7
TGTGCCAGCAGTTCAGGACAGATCTCCTACGAGCAGTACTTC
CASSSGQISYEQYF
>TRBV11-2|.|many|TRBJ2-3
TGTGCCAGCAGCTCCACCCTAGCTGACCTCGTAGATACGCAGTATTTT
CASSSTLADLVDTQYF
>TRBV12-3/TRBV12-4|.|.|TRBJ2-7
TGTGCCAGCAGTACGGCGGATCTAATCTACGAGCAGTACTTC
CASSTADLIYEQYF
>TRBV12-3/TRBV12-4|TRBD1|few|TRBJ1-1
TGTGCCAGCAAAGGGACAGTGAACACTGAAGCTTTCTTT
CASKGTVNTEAFF
>TRBV10-2|TRBD1|many|TRBJ1-5
TGCGCCAGCCAGGGACAGGGACGTCAGCCCCAGCATTTT
CASQGQGRQPQHF
>TRBV12-3/TRBV12-4|TRBD1|.|TRBJ1-5
TGTGCCAGCAGTGCTACAGGGGTAGGTAATCAGCCCCAGCATTTT
CASSATGVGNQPQHF
>TRBV18|.|.|TRBJ2-7
TGTGCCAGCTCACGGTTGGGTGGTCAGCCCTCCTACGAGCAGTACTTC
CASSRLGGQPSYEQYF
>TRBV25-1|TRBD2|.|TRBJ2-5
TGTGCCAGCAGTGAATCTCGACTAGCGGGTGAAGAGACCCAGTACTTC
CASSESRLAGEETQYF
>TRBV5-6|.|few|TRBJ2-6
TGTGCCAGCAGCTCCTTAGATGCTGGGGCCAACGTCCTGACTTTC
CASSSLDAGANVLTF
>TRBV6-5|.|many|TRBJ1-2
TGTGCCAGCAGTTACTCGGGACGGGCTTCCGATGGCTACACCTTC
CASSYSGRASDGYTF
>TRBV12-3/TRBV12-4|TRBD1|many|TRBJ1-1
TGTGCCAGCAACCCGACAGGGTATGGCACTGAAGCTTTCTTT
CASNPTGYGTEAFF
>TRBV5-1|.|few|TRBJ2-2
TGCGCCAGCAGCTTGGAGGGTCGGGGGACCGGGGAGCTGTTTTTT
CASSLEGRGTGELFF
>TRBV3-1|.|.|TRBJ2-7
TGTGCCAGCAGCTCGACAGGAGGAGGGCTCTACGAGCAGTACTTC
CASSSTGGGLYEQYF
>TRBV11-3|TRBD1|few|TRBJ2-1
TGTGCCAGCAGCTTAGGACTACGGACAGGAGGCGGCTTACATCAGAATGAGCAGTTCTTC
CASSLGLRTGGGLHQNEQFF
>TRBV29-1|TRBD1|few|TRBJ2-3
TGCAGCGTTCCCAGTCCCGGGACAGGGAACCCTAGCACAGATACGCAGTATTTT
CSVPSPGTGNPSTDTQYF
>TRBV13|.|few|TRBJ2-5
TGTGCCAGCAGCCGGGACCAAGAGACCCAGTACTTC
CASSRDQETQYF
>TRBV11-2|.|.|TRBJ1-1
TGTGCCAGCAGCTTAATGGGCCCAGGGACTGAAGCTTTCTTT
CASSLMGPGTEAFF
>TRBV27|.|few|TRBJ2-3
TGTGCCAGCAGTCCTTTTGGAACCACAGATACGCAGTATTTT
CASSPFGTTDTQYF
>TRBV6-4|TRBD2|few|TRBJ2-1
TGTGCCAGCAGTGAAGCGGGGGGCACCTACAATGAGCAGTTCTTC
CASSEAGGTYNEQFF
>TRBV7-6|.|.|TRBJ1-1
TGTGCCAGCAGCTTGCTACAGGGTTCTACTGAAGCTTTCTTT
CASSLLQGSTEAFF
>TRBV20-1|.|few|TRBJ1-1
TGCAGTGCTAGAGGGAAGTTTGGGAACACTGAAGCTTTCTTT
CSARGKFGNTEAFF
>TRBV2|.|.|TRBJ2-5
TGTGCCAGCAGTCCAGATGCGGGGTCGCTGGAGACCCAGTACTTC
CASSPDAGSLETQYF
>TRBV5-1|.|.|TRBJ1-3
TGCGCCAGCAGCTTCTCACAGGGCCCTGGAAACACCATATATTTT
CASSFSQGPGNTIYF
>TRBV12-3/TRBV12-4|TRBD2|.|TRBJ2-7
TGTGCCAGCAGTATGAGGACTAGCGGGGGCTCCTACGAGCAGTACTTC
CASSMRTSGGSYEQYF
>TRBV12-3/TRBV12-4|.|many|TRBJ2-5
TGTGCCAGCAGTTTAGCGGGGGGCCAAGAGACCCAGTACTTC
CASSLAGGQETQYF
>TRBV12-3/TRBV12-4|TRBD2|.|TRBJ2-1
TGTGCCAGCAGTCCGGGACTAGGGATCGATGAGCAGTTCTTC
CASSPGLGIDEQFF
>TRBV12-3/TRBV12-4|.|.|TRBJ1-6
TGTGCCAGCAGTAGGGCCGAAACTTCACCCCTCCACTTT
CASSRAETSPLHF
>TRBV5-1|.|few|TRBJ2-3
TGCGCCAGCAGCTTGGATGGGGTCGGGGCAGATACGCAGTATTTT
CASSLDGVGADTQYF
>TRBV6-5|.|few|TRBJ1-3
TGTGCCAGCAGGTCGGACGGGAGCTCTGGAAACACCATATATTTT
CASRSDGSSGNTIYF
>TRBV5-6|.|few|TRBJ2-2
TGTGCCAGCAGCTTGGGGAGTTCGAACACCGGGGAGCTGTTTTTT
CASSLGSSNTGELFF
>TRBV18|.|.|TRBJ2-7
TGTGCCAGCTCACCCGAGGCAACCTTGCGGGAGCAGTACTTC
CASSPEATLREQYF
>TRBV10-3|.|few|TRBJ1-2
TGTGCCATCAGTGAGGCCCAGGATGGCTACACCTTC
CAISEAQDGYTF